These 21 T cell receptor beta chains originate from one sample sequenced in a study of tumor-infiltrating lymphocytes in oesophageal squamous cell carcinoma. TCRdb redid the calling of the reads with MiXCR, one entry per CDR3 protein. There are approximately 10,000 distinct CDR3 sequences in the sample; roughly 60% occur only once, and around 50% lies in the top ten. The sample taken for sequencing was blood. The source of these receptors is a female donor with esophageal squamous cell carcinoma.

The V gene is TRBV7-2, the J gene TRBJ2-7; D call uncertain. Trimming stripped 4 bases from V and 0 bases from J, with 10 bases between. CDR1 SGHTA and CDR2 FQGNSA come from the germline V gene. The CDR3 is made up of 14 amino acids. The CDR3 DNA is TGTGCCAGCAGCTCACAGACCCTCTCCTACGAGCAGTACTTC. Amino acid sequence: CASSSQTLSYEQYF. The complete variable domain, with remaining parts taken from reference TRBV7-2 and TRBJ2-7, reads GAGVSQSPSNKVTEKGKDVELRCDPISGHTALYWYRQSLGQGLEFLIYFQGNSAPDKSGLPSDRFSAERTGGSVSTLTIQRTQQEDSAVYLCASSSQTLSYEQYFGPGTRLTVT.

The chain recombines TRBV7-6 with TRBJ2-1; weak D call: TRBD2 (6 bases). The germline V gene encodes CDR1 SGHVS and CDR2 FNYEAQ. The CDR3 has 15 amino acids. Trimming removed 3 bases from V and 7 bases from J, with 16 bases in between. CDR3 loop: CASSFGGRRENEQFF. CDR3 nucleotides: TGTGCCAGCAGCTTTGGGGGGAGACGGGAGAATGAGCAGTTCTTC.

V gene TRBV7-2 combines with J gene TRBJ2-3; D unresolved. Trimming stripped 5 bases from V and 3 bases from J, with 15 bases between. Germline V gene data show CDR1 as SGHTA and CDR2 as FQGNSA. CDR3 length equals 15 residues. This CDR3 is CASSARPLRTDTQYF. CDR3 DNA: TGTGCCAGCAGCGCAAGGCCCTTAAGGACAGATACGCAGTATTTT.

In its sample, this clonotype was seen a few times. In DNA, the CDR3 is TGTGCCAGCAGCAAAACAGGACACAATGAGCAGTTCTTC. It specifies CASSKTGHNEQFF. The gene calls are TRBV11-3 and TRBJ2-1; D might be TRBD1 (5 bases). V was clipped by 5 bases and J by 5 bases, with 10 bases between them. This CDR3 has 13 amino acids. Looked up from germline, CDR1 is SGHNT and CDR2 is YENEEA.

Judged by abundance, this clonotype is medium-sized. This rearrangement joins TRBV6-1 to TRBJ1-1; a weak D match, TRBD1 (6 bases). In germline, CDR1 is MNHNS, CDR2 SASEGT. V was trimmed by 6 bases and J by 5 bases, leaving 7 bases between them. The CDR3 runs to 11 residues. CDR3 region: CASRQGTEAFF. In DNA, the CDR3 is TGTGCCAGCAGGCAGGGGACTGAAGCTTTCTTT.

The chain links TRBV11-3 to TRBJ1-2; a weak D match, TRBD1 (7 bases). TRBJ2-1 explains the end of the DNA better; the J call may be wrong. Germline-derived CDR1 and CDR2 are SGHNT and YENEEA. The CDR3 runs 15 residues. The CDR3 sequence is CASSFQGGAYNEQFF. In nucleotides, the CDR3 is TGTGCCAGCAGCTTTCAGGGGGGAGCCTACAATGAGCAGTTCTTC.

The V gene is TRBV7-9, the J gene TRBJ2-7; TRBD2 matches at 9 bases. This CDR3 comprises 15 residues. With 5 bases clipped from V and 9 bases from J, the junction kept 14 bases outside the gene matches. Germline V gives CDR1 SEHNR, CDR2 FQNEAQ (reference sequence). The CDR3 region is CASSETSGSTDTQYF. CDR3 DNA sequence: TGTGCCAGCAGCGAGACTAGCGGTAGCACAGATACGCAGTACTTC.

This clonotype is medium-sized in the sample. The chain couples TRBV28 to TRBJ2-5, with no clear D. The J call may be wrong; the DNA end is better matched by TRBJ2-7. This CDR3 has 14 amino acids. Germline assignment: CDR1 MDHEN and CDR2 SYDVKM. CDR3 in amino acids: CASSLVRDLYEQYF. CDR3 bases: TGTGCCAGCAGTTTAGTTAGAGACCTCTACGAGCAGTACTTC.

The genes are TRBV11-2 and TRBJ2-1, with D uncertain. The germline CDR1 and CDR2 sequences are SGHAT and FQNNGV. The length of the CDR3 is 13 residues. Trimming took off 1 base at V and 3 bases at J, with 4 bases between the two ends. The CDR3 spells CASSLAYYNEQFF. The CDR3 DNA sequence: TGTGCCAGCAGCTTAGCGTACTACAATGAGCAGTTCTTC.

This rearrangement joins TRBV6-6 to TRBJ2-1; TRBD2 might be the D (5 bases). Trimming stripped 6 bases from V and 7 bases from J, with 10 bases between. Germline V gives CDR1 MNHNY, CDR2 SVGAGI (reference sequence). The CDR3 contains 12 residues. CDR3 sequence (DNA): TGTGCCAGCAGACTAGACACTAATGAGCAGTTCTTC. As protein: CASRLDTNEQFF.

The chain employs TRBV6-8 and TRBJ2-3, with TRBD2 matching over 13 bases. With V trimmed by 6 bases and J by 0 bases, 12 bases remained unmatched. This CDR3 has 19 amino acids. CDR1 is MNHGY, CDR2 SAAAGT, per germline. CDR3 amino acids: CASRPQRLAGGLSTDTQYF. As DNA, the CDR3 is TGTGCCAGCAGACCCCAGCGACTAGCGGGGGGCCTTAGCACAGATACGCAGTATTTT.

Turning to this clonotype: This may come from a read error, since a much larger clone is one base off. The chain links TRBV10-2 to TRBJ2-1; D tentatively reads TRBD1 or TRBD2 (5 bases each). TRBJ2-7 explains the end of the DNA better; the J call may be wrong. CDR1 is WSHSY, CDR2 SAAADI, per germline. The CDR3 is 14 residues long. The CDR3 sequence is CASSEPGPHHEQYF. The CDR3 coding sequence is TGCGCCAGCAGTGAGCCGGGACCGCACCACGAGCAGTACTTC.

The chain links TRBV28 to TRBJ2-1; D is unclear. The J call is uncertain, as TRBJ2-7 better fits the DNA end. This CDR3 region has 14 residues. Germline loops: CDR1 MDHEN, CDR2 SYDVKM. This chain's CDR3 is CASSLGTFAYEQYF. The CDR3 bases are TGTGCCAGCAGTTTAGGTACGTTTGCCTACGAGCAGTACTTC.

In this sample, this clonotype turned up a few times. V usage is TRBV18 and J usage is TRBJ1-4; maybe TRBD1 (5 bases). V lost 4 bases to trimming and J lost 6 bases, with 15 bases between them. Germline CDR1 reads KGHSH; CDR2 reads LQKENI. The CDR3 is 15 amino acids. The DNA for the CDR3 is TGTGCCAGCTCACGTTCACGTGGCAGGGATGAAAAACTGTTTTTT. Amino acid sequence: CASSRSRGRDEKLFF.

This clonotype was counted between two and nine times. The chain uses TRBV6-8 and TRBJ2-6; D is unresolved. The DNA end is more similar to TRBJ2-7, so the J call may be wrong. Germline CDR1 MNHGY, CDR2 SAAAGT. The CDR3 sequence is 13 residues long. CDR3 sequence (DNA): TGTGCCAGCAGTTACTCGATAAGCAACGAGCAGTACTTC. Protein: CASSYSISNEQYF.

This chain joins TRBV6-1 and TRBJ2-4; 7 positions agree with TRBD1. CDR3 length: 14 amino acids. The germline gives CDR1 MNHNS, CDR2 SASEGT. Germline trimming cut 6 bases from V and 13 bases from J; bases unmatched to any gene: 15. The CDR3: CASSPGPDRAKQYF. As DNA, the CDR3 is TGTGCCAGCAGCCCGGGCCCCGACAGGGCCAAGCAGTACTTC.

This clonotype was counted a few times. V and J are TRBV7-9 and TRBJ2-1, with D possibly being TRBD1 (6 bases). The J call is uncertain, as TRBJ2-7 better fits the DNA end. The CDR3 totals 15 residues. Per germline, CDR1 SEHNR and CDR2 FQNEAQ (reference sequence). The CDR3 spells CASSPTRDKVDEQYF. In DNA, the CDR3 is TGTGCCAGCAGCCCCACCAGGGACAAGGTCGACGAGCAGTACTTC.

The chain couples TRBV7-2 to TRBJ2-1; TRBD2 agrees at 14 bases. V dropped 5 bases and J dropped 8; count of bases not matched to a gene: 5. The length of the CDR3 is 15 residues. Germline V CDR1 and CDR2: SGHTA, FQGNSA. CDR3: CASSPGTSGSYEQFF. The CDR3 coding sequence is TGTGCCAGCAGCCCAGGGACTAGCGGGAGCTATGAGCAGTTCTTC.

The DNA of the CDR3 is TGTGCCAGCACCCGAATAGCGGGATATAATGAGCAGTTCTTC. Protein product: CASTRIAGYNEQFF. The rearrangement joins TRBV6-1 to TRBJ2-1; TRBD2 matches 8 bases. The CDR3 spans 14 residues. V shed 7 bases, J shed 7 bases, and the junction held 9 bases outside the gene matches. CDR1 and CDR2 (germline): MNHNS, SASEGT.

This clonotype was found a few times. The gene calls are TRBV9 and TRBJ1-1, with D uncertain. The CDR3 spans 13 residues. Germline CDR1 and CDR2: SGDLS and YYNGEE. Trimming took off 1 base at V and 5 bases at J, with 9 bases between the two ends. The chain's CDR3 is CASSVTQETEAFF. CDR3 in DNA: TGTGCCAGCAGCGTAACGCAGGAGACTGAAGCTTTCTTT.

This clonotype was counted at least ten times. This sequence joins TRBV19 and TRBJ1-2; 9 nucleotides agree with TRBD1. Germline values: CDR1 LNHDA, CDR2 SQIVND (reference sequence). The V gene end was trimmed by 7 bases and the J gene end by 2 bases; junction bases not matched to a gene: 11. The CDR3 has 16 amino acids. The CDR3 nucleotides read TGTGCCAGTAAAAGACCGGGACAGGGACAAAACTATGGCTACACCTTC. Protein product: CASKRPGQGQNYGYTF.